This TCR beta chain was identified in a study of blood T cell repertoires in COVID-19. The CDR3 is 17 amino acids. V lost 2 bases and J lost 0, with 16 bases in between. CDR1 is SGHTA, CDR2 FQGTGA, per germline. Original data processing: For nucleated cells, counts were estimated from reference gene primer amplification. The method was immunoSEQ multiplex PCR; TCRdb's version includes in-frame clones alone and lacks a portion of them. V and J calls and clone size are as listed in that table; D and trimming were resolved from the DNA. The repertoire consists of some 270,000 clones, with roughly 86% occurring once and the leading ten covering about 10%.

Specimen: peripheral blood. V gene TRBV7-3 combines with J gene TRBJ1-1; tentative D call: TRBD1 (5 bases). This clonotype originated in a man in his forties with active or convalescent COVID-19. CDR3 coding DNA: TGTGCCAGCAGCTTAGGCCCAGGACACGGAATGAACACTGAAGCTTTCTTT. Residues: CASSLGPGHGMNTEAFF.